This is a list of T cell receptor beta chains from one sample in a study of T cells in Graves' hyperthyroidism and ophthalmopathy. TCRdb fed the multiplex PCR reads into MiXCR, producing one record per CDR3 protein. Seen here are 400,000 to 500,000 distinct CDR3 sequences, under 15% observed once, and the top ten hold around 17%. The sequenced sample was blood. These receptors were obtained from a woman aged 18 to 35 with Graves' hyperthyroidism. Both conserved end residues are part of each CDR3. D genes are given only for firm matches. Expanded clones are given a class, and other clones once, few, many or no size at all.

J gene	clone size	D gene	V gene	CDR3 protein	CDR3 DNA
TRBJ1-2	many	.	TRBV29-1	CSVEVLGGDGYTF	TGCAGCGTTGAGGTCTTGGGGGGCGATGGCTACACCTTC
TRBJ2-1	few	TRBD2	TRBV20-1	CSAEREGPNEQFF	TGCAGTGCTGAGCGGGAGGGCCCTAATGAGCAGTTCTTC
TRBJ1-1	many	TRBD1	TRBV3-1	CASSHAGQGKPEAFF	TGTGCCAGCAGCCACGCGGGACAGGGGAAACCTGAAGCTTTCTTT
TRBJ1-1	many	.	TRBV6-5	CASSYSVRGNTEAFF	TGTGCCAGCAGTTACTCGGTCAGGGGGAACACTGAAGCTTTCTTT
TRBJ2-6	few	.	TRBV9	CASSVEGVGANVLTF	TGTGCCAGCAGCGTAGAGGGGGTAGGGGCCAACGTCCTGACTTTC
TRBJ1-2	.	.	TRBV14	CASSPDANYGYTF	TGTGCCAGCAGCCCCGACGCGAACTATGGCTACACCTTC
TRBJ2-1	many	TRBD2	TRBV19	CASRKETSGNEQFF	TGTGCCAGTAGGAAAGAGACTAGCGGAAATGAGCAGTTCTTC
TRBJ1-1	many	.	TRBV11-2	CASSSLGQNTEAFF	TGTGCCAGCAGCTCACTTGGACAGAACACTGAAGCTTTCTTT
TRBJ2-7	few	.	TRBV19	CATTGPPNYHEQYF	TGTGCCACCACTGGACCCCCTAATTACCACGAGCAGTACTTC
TRBJ2-1	many	.	TRBV30	CAWSRGGGSYNEQFF	TGTGCCTGGAGTCGAGGGGGAGGCTCCTACAATGAGCAGTTCTTC
TRBJ1-2	.	.	TRBV29-1	CSFWGGVNGYTF	TGCAGCTTCTGGGGGGGCGTTAATGGCTACACCTTC
TRBJ2-3	many	.	TRBV12-5	CASGLGGGGTDTQYF	TGTGCTAGTGGTTTGGGGGGAGGAGGCACAGATACGCAGTATTTT
TRBJ2-3	.	TRBD2	TRBV7-2	CASSLGGLAGVSTDTQYF	TGTGCCAGCAGCTTAGGAGGACTAGCGGGAGTCAGCACAGATACGCAGTATTTT
TRBJ1-1	few	.	TRBV4-2	CASSQVVGGADTEAFF	TGTGCCAGCAGCCAAGTTGTCGGGGGAGCGGACACTGAAGCTTTCTTT
TRBJ2-5	few	.	TRBV12-3/TRBV12-4	CASSLRRRQETQCF	TGTGCCAGCAGTTTAAGGCGGAGACAAGAGACCCAGTGCTTC
TRBJ1-4	many	TRBD1	TRBV24-1	CATSDAPGQGNEKLFF	TGTGCCACCAGTGATGCACCGGGACAGGGGAATGAAAAACTGTTTTTT
TRBJ2-1	.	TRBD2	TRBV30	CAWSVGTSGSKDEQFF	TGTGCCTGGAGTGTAGGGACTAGCGGGAGTAAAGATGAGCAGTTCTTC
TRBJ2-5	.	.	TRBV19	CASSMIFTNQETQYF	TGTGCCAGTAGTATGATTTTTACAAACCAAGAGACCCAGTACTTC
TRBJ1-2	few	.	TRBV5-1	CASSLGYKGGYTF	TGCGCCAGCAGCTTGGGATATAAGGGGGGCTACACCTTC
TRBJ2-2	few	TRBD2	TRBV4-1	CASGLGTRSNTGELFF	TGCGCCAGCGGACTGGGGACTAGATCGAACACCGGGGAGCTGTTTTTT
TRBJ2-5	many	TRBD2	TRBV20-1	CSAQVSLAGVSQAQYF	TGCAGTGCTCAAGTCTCCCTAGCGGGAGTCAGTCAGGCCCAGTACTTC
TRBJ2-5	few	TRBD1	TRBV20-1	CSASTGGATVFQETQCF	TGCAGTGCTTCGACAGGGGGGGCCACAGTGTTTCAAGAGACCCAGTGCTTC
TRBJ2-3	many	.	TRBV12-3/TRBV12-4	CASSLGGASGPDTQYF	TGTGCCAGCAGTTTAGGGGGGGCTAGCGGCCCAGATACGCAGTATTTT
TRBJ2-2	.	TRBD1	TRBV11-2	CASSLAAGGFAEPQPGELFF	TGTGCCAGCAGCTTGGCGGCAGGGGGCTTTGCAGAACCCCAGCCCGGGGAGCTGTTTTTT
TRBJ1-1	many	.	TRBV20-1	CSARLTRSRTEAFF	TGCAGTGCTAGACTGACTCGAAGCCGGACTGAAGCTTTCTTT
TRBJ1-1	many	.	TRBV19	CASSQAFRRNTEAFF	TGTGCCAGTAGTCAAGCTTTCCGGAGGAACACTGAAGCTTTCTTT
TRBJ1-1	.	.	TRBV7-9	CASSLVGDAFF	TGTGCCAGCAGCTTAGTGGGTGATGCTTTCTTT
TRBJ1-2	.	.	TRBV28	CASSPTLPYGYTF	TGTGCCAGCAGTCCGACACTCCCGTATGGCTACACCTTC
TRBJ2-2	many	TRBD2	TRBV12-3/TRBV12-4	CASSLAAQNTGELFF	TGTGCCAGCAGCCTAGCGGCCCAGAACACCGGGGAGCTGTTTTTT
TRBJ2-3	many	.	TRBV10-3	CAINTGTDTQYF	TGTGCCATCAATACGGGAACAGATACGCAGTATTTT
TRBJ1-5	.	.	TRBV6-1	CASSEVLVRGDQPQHF	TGTGCCAGCAGTGAAGTTTTGGTTAGGGGGGATCAGCCCCAGCATTTT
TRBJ1-1	many	.	TRBV10-3	CAISESEETPINTEAFF	TGTGCCATCAGTGAGTCGGAGGAAACTCCTATCAACACTGAAGCTTTCTTT
TRBJ2-1	many	.	TRBV12-3/TRBV12-4	CASSLSGKQFF	TGTGCCAGCAGTTTAAGTGGGAAGCAGTTCTTC
TRBJ2-3	many	TRBD2	TRBV5-1	CASSGGRQGRSDTQYF	TGCGCCAGCAGCGGCGGGAGGCAGGGGAGATCAGATACGCAGTATTTT
TRBJ2-5	many	TRBD2	TRBV3-1	CASEQAAGGQETQYF	TGTGCCAGTGAACAAGCGGCGGGAGGGCAAGAGACCCAGTACTTC
TRBJ2-5	many	TRBD2	TRBV5-1	CASSLDLAGVSETQYF	TGCGCCAGCAGCTTGGACCTAGCGGGAGTTTCAGAGACCCAGTACTTC
TRBJ1-1	few	.	TRBV4-1	CASSQDSDTEAFF	TGCGCCAGCAGCCAAGACTCAGACACTGAAGCTTTCTTT
TRBJ1-5	many	.	TRBV30	CAWSVAGSKSNQPQHF	TGTGCCTGGAGTGTTGCAGGGAGCAAGAGCAATCAGCCCCAGCATTTT
TRBJ2-1	many	TRBD2	TRBV5-1	CASSLLAGDDEQFF	TGCGCCAGCAGCCTGCTAGCGGGAGATGATGAGCAGTTCTTC
TRBJ2-3	.	TRBD2	TRBV10-3	CAIRTTSGRHTDTQYF	TGTGCCATCAGGACCACGAGCGGGAGGCACACAGATACGCAGTATTTT
TRBJ2-7	.	.	TRBV15	CATSMAPHTSYEQYF	TGTGCCACCAGCATGGCCCCACACACATCCTACGAGCAGTACTTC
TRBJ2-1	few	.	TRBV5-4	CASRPKLESDEQFF	TGTGCCAGCAGACCAAAGCTGGAGTCGGATGAGCAGTTCTTC
TRBJ1-3	few	.	TRBV3-1	CASSQVYGNTIYF	TGTGCCAGCAGCCAAGTTTATGGAAACACCATATATTTT
TRBJ2-4	many	TRBD2	TRBV28	CASGGTRPVKNIQYF	TGTGCCAGCGGAGGGACTAGACCAGTCAAAAACATTCAGTACTTC
TRBJ1-5	.	.	TRBV30	CAWSAERNQPQHF	TGTGCCTGGAGTGCGGAGAGGAATCAGCCCCAGCATTTT
TRBJ1-2	few	.	TRBV24-1	CATSDFTRVHGYTF	TGTGCCACCAGTGATTTCACCAGGGTCCATGGCTACACCTTC
TRBJ2-3	many	TRBD2	TRBV12-3/TRBV12-4	CASSPRTSAPTDTQYF	TGTGCCAGCAGTCCCCGGACTAGCGCGCCCACAGATACGCAGTATTTT
TRBJ1-4	.	.	TRBV19	CATFSEAGKEEPFF	TGTGCCACCTTTTCTGAGGCAGGGAAGGAGGAACCGTTTTTT
TRBJ1-1	many	.	TRBV7-8	CASSFRSRDTEAFF	TGTGCCAGCAGCTTTAGGTCGCGGGACACTGAAGCTTTCTTT
TRBJ2-7	.	TRBD2	TRBV27	CASRGLLLAGVGWNEQYF	TGTGCCAGCAGGGGGTTACTACTAGCGGGAGTTGGGTGGAACGAGCAGTACTTC